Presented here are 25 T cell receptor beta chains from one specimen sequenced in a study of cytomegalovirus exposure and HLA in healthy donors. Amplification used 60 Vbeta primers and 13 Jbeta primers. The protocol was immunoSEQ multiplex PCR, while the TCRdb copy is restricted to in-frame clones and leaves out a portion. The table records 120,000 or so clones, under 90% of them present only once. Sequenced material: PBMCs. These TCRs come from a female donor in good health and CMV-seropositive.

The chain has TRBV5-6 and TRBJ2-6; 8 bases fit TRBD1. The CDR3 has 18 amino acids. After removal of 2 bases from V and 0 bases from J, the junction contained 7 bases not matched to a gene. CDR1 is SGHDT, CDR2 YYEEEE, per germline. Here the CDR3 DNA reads TGTGCCAGCAGCTTACCGGGACAGGTTATCTCTGGGGCCAACGTCCTGACTTTC. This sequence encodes CASSLPGQVISGANVLTF.

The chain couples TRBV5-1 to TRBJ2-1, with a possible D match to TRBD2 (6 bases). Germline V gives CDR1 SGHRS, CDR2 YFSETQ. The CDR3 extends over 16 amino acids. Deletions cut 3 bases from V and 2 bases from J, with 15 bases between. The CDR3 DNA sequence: TGCGCCAGCAGCTACGGCGGAGGGAAGGCCTACAATGAGCAGTTCTTC. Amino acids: CASSYGGGKAYNEQFF.

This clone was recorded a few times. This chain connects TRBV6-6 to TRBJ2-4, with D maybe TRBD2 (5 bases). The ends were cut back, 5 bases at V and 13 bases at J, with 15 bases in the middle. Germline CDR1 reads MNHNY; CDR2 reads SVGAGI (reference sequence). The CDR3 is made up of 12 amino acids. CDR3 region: CASSPWTGIQYF. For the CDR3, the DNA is TGTGCCAGCAGTCCTTGGACCGGGATACAGTACTTC.

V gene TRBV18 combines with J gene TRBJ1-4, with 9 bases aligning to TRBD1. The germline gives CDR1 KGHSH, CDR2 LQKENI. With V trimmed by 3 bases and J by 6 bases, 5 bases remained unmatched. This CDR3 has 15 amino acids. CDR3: CASSPGQGNHEKLFF. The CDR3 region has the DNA TGTGCCAGCTCACCGGGACAGGGAAATCATGAAAAACTGTTTTTT.

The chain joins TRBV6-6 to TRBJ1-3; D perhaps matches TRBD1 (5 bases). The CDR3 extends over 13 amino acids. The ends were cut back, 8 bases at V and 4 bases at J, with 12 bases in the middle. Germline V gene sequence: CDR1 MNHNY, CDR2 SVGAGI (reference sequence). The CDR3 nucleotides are TGTGCCAGCCGGTTGGGGCACGGAAACACCATATATTTT. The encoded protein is CASRLGHGNTIYF.

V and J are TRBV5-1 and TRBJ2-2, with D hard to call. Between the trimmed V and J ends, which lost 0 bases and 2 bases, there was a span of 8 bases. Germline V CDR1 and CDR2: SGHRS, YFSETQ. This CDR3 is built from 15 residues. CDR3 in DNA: TGCGCCAGCAGCTTGGATGTCCTAAACACCGGGGAGCTGTTTTTT. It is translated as CASSLDVLNTGELFF.

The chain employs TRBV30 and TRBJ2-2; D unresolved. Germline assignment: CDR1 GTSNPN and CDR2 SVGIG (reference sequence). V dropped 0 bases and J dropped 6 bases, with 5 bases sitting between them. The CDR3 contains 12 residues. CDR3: CAWSVLSGELFF. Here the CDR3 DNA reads TGTGCCTGGAGTGTACTCTCCGGGGAGCTGTTTTTT.

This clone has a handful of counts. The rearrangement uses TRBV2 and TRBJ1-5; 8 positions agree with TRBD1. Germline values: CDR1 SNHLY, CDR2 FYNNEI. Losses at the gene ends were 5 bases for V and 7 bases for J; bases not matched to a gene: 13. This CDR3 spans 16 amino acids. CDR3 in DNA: TGTGCCAGCAGTCCCCAGGGGGCCCGCAACGGGCAGCCCCAGCATTTT. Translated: CASSPQGARNGQPQHF. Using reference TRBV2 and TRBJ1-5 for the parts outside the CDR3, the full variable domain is EPEVTQTPSHQVTQMGQEVILRCVPISNHLYFYWYRQILGQKVEFLVSFYNNEISEKSEIFDDQFSVERPDGSNFTLKIRSTKLEDSAMYFCASSPQGARNGQPQHFGDGTRLSIL.

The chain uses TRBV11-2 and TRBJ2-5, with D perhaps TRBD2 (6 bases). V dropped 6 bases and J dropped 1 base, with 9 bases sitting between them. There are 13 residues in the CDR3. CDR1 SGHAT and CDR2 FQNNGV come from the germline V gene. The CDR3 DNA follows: TGTGCCAGCAGTCTCGGGAGCCAAGAGACCCAGTACTTC. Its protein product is CASSLGSQETQYF.

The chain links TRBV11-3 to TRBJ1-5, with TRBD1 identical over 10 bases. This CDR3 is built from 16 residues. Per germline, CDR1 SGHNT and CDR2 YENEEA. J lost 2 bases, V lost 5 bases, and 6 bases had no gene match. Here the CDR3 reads CASSGRDRGRNQPQHF. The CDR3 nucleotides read TGTGCCAGCAGCGGCCGGGACAGGGGCCGCAATCAGCCCCAGCATTTT.

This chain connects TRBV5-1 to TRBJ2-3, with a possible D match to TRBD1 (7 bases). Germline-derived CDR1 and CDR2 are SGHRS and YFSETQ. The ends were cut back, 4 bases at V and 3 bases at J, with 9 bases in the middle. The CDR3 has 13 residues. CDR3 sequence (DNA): TGCGCCAGCAGCGCGGGACAGACAGATACGCAGTATTTT. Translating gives CASSAGQTDTQYF. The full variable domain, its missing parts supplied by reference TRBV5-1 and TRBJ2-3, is KAGVTQTPRYLIKTRGQQVTLSCSPISGHRSVSWYQQTPGQGLQFLFEYFSETQRNKGNFPGRFSGRQFSNSRSEMNVSTLELGDSALYLCASSAGQTDTQYFGPGTRLTVL.

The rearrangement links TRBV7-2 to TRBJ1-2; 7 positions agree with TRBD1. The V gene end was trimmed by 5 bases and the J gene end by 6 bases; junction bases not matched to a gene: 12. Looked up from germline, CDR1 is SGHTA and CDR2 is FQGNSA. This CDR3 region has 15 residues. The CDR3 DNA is TGTGCCAGCAGCGGGGGACAGCCGGGAATCGATGGCTACACCTTC. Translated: CASSGGQPGIDGYTF.

The CDR3: CASRDTGSLLGYTF. Here the CDR3 DNA reads TGTGCCAGCAGGGATACAGGGTCTCTACTCGGCTACACCTTC. This sequence joins TRBV6-5 and TRBJ1-2; TRBD1 is a possible D gene (6 bases). Germline assignment: CDR1 MNHEY and CDR2 SVGAGI. The CDR3 covers 14 residues. Trimming removed 6 bases from V and 8 bases from J, with 19 bases in between.

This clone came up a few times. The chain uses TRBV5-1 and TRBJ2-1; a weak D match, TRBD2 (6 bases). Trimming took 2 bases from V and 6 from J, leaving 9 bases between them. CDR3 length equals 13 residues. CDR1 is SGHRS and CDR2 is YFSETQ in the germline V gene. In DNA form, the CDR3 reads TGCGCCAGCAGCTTTGGGACTCCCAATGAGCAGTTCTTC. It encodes CASSFGTPNEQFF.

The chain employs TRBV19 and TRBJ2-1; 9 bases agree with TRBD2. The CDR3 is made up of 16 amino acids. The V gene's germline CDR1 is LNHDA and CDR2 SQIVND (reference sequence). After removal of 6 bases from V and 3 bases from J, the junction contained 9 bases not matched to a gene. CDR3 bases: TGTGCCAGTAGCACCCGACTAGCGGACTTCTACAATGAGCAGTTCTTC. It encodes CASSTRLADFYNEQFF.

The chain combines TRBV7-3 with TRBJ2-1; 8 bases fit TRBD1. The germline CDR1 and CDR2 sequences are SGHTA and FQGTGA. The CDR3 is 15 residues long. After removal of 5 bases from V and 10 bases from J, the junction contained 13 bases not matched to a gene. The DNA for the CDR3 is TGTGCCAGCAGCCCCCAGGGGGCTAGCGTTGGGGAGCAGTTCTTC. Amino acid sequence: CASSPQGASVGEQFF.

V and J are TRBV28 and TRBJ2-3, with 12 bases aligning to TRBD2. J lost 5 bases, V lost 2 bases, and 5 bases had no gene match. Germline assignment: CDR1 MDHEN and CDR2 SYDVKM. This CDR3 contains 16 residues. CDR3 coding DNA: TGTGCCAGCAGTTTACTTACTAGCGGGGGGCGAGATACGCAGTATTTT. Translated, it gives CASSLLTSGGRDTQYF.

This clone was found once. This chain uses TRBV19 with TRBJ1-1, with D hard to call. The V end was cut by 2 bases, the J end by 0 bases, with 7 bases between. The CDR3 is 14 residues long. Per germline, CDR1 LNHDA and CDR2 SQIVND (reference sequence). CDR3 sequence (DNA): TGTGCCAGTAGTATACCGCGGGTGAACACTGAAGCTTTCTTT. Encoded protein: CASSIPRVNTEAFF.

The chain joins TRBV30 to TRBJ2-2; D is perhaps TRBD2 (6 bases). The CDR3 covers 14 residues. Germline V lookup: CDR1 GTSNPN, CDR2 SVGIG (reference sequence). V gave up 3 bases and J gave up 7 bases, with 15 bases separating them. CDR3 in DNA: TGTGCCTGGAGCTTGGGACTCCTCGGCGGGGAGCTGTTTTTT. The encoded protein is CAWSLGLLGGELFF. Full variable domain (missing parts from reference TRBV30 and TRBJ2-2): SQTIHQWPATLVQPVGSPLSLECTVEGTSNPNLYWYRQAAGRGLQLLFYSVGIGQISSEVPQNLSASRPQDRQFILSSKKLLLSDSGFYLCAWSLGLLGGELFFGEGSRLTVL.

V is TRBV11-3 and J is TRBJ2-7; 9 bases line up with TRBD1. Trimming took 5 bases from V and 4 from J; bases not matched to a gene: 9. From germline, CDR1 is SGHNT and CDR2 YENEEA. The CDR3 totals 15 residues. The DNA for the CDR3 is TGTGCCAGCAGCCCGGGACAGGGCGAATTATACGAGCAGTACTTC. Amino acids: CASSPGQGELYEQYF.

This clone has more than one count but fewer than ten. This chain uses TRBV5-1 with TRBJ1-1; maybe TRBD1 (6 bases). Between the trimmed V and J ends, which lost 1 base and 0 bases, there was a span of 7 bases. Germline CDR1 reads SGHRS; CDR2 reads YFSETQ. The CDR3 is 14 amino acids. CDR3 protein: CASSLTGLNTEAFF. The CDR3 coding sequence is TGCGCCAGCAGCTTGACAGGGTTGAACACTGAAGCTTTCTTT.

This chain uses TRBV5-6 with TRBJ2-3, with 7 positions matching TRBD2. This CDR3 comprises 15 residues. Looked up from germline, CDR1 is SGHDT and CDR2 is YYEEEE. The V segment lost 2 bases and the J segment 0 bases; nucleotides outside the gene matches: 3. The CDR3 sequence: CASSFGLVSTDTQYF. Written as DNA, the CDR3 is TGTGCCAGCAGCTTCGGACTAGTCAGCACAGATACGCAGTATTTT.

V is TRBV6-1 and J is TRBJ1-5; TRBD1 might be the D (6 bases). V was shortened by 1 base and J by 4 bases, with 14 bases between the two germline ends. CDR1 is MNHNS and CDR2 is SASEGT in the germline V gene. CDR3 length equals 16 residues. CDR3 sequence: CASSEEGQRLNQPQHF. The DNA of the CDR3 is TGTGCCAGCAGTGAAGAGGGACAAAGGTTGAATCAGCCCCAGCATTTT.

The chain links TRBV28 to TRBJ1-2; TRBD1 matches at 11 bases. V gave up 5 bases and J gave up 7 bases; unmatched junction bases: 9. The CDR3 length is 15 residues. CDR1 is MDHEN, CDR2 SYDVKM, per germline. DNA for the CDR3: TGTGCCAGCAGTCTTGTGACCGGGACAGGGGGTGGCTACACCTTC. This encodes CASSLVTGTGGGYTF.

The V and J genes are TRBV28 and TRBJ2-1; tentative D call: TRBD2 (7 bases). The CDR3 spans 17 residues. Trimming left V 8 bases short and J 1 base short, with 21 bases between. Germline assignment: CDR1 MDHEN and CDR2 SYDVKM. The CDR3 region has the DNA TGTGCCAGCCGGGGGGCGGCAGCTTTCGGGTCCTACAATGAGCAGTTCTTC. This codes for CASRGAAAFGSYNEQFF.